The rows below give T cell receptor beta chains drawn from one sample of a study of blood T cell repertoires in COVID-19. Profiling relied on immunoSEQ multiplex PCR, and the TCRdb table lists in-frame clones only, not all of them. The sample shows tens of thousands of clones, about 90% of them seen only once. Sequencing was carried out using peripheral blood. These receptors all come from a woman aged 45 to 65 in a cohort sampled during active COVID-19. Each CDR3 is given with its conserved first and last residue. A D gene is named only where the DNA matches it firmly.

J gene	V gene	D gene	CDR3 DNA	CDR3 protein
TRBJ2-7	TRBV3-1/TRBV3-2	TRBD2	TGTGCCAGCAGCCTTGCGGGAGATTCCTACGAGCAGTACTTC	CASSLAGDSYEQYF
TRBJ2-1	TRBV4-1	TRBD2	TGCGCCAGCAGCCAAGGACTAGCAACCTACAATGAGCAGTTCTTC	CASSQGLATYNEQFF
TRBJ2-7	TRBV29-1	TRBD2	TGCAGCGTCGGGACTAGCGGCTCCTACGAGCAGTACTTC	CSVGTSGSYEQYF
TRBJ1-6	TRBV7-9	TRBD1	TGTGCCAGCAGTTACTACCGGGACAGGTTTTCACCCCTCCACTTT	CASSYYRDRFSPLHF
TRBJ2-1	TRBV3-1/TRBV3-2	TRBD2	TGTGCCAGCAGCCAGGCGGGGGGGCGAGGCAATGAGCAGTTCTTC	CASSQAGGRGNEQFF
TRBJ1-4	TRBV19	TRBD1	TGTGCCAGTCACACCAGGGGGAATGAAAAACTGTTTTTT	CASHTRGNEKLFF
TRBJ1-2	TRBV10-2	NA	TGCGCCAGCAGTGAGACAATCCCCGGGAGCTACACCTTC	CASSETIPGSYTF
TRBJ2-5	TRBV5-1	NA	TGCGCCAGCAGCTTGATGGACAGTCAAGAGACCCAGTACTTC	CASSLMDSQETQYF
TRBJ1-4	TRBV11-2	NA	TGTGCCAGCAGGGGGGCGACCCGTAATGAAAAACTGTTTTTT	CASRGATRNEKLFF
TRBJ2-7	TRBV5-1	TRBD1	TGCGCCAGCAGCTCAGGACTAACGGGACAGGGGTACTTC	CASSSGLTGQGYF
TRBJ1-2	TRBV5-4	NA	TGTGCCAGCAGCCTCGGTGGTAGCATCTATGGCTACACCTTC	CASSLGGSIYGYTF
TRBJ1-5	TRBV4-2	NA	TGTGCCAGCAGCCAAACAGAAAATCAGCCCCAGCATTTT	CASSQTENQPQHF
TRBJ2-3	TRBV5-1	NA	TGCGCCAGCAGCCAGACCTTGGCGGGAAGGGGCACAGATACGCAGTATTTT	CASSQTLAGRGTDTQYF
TRBJ2-7	TRBV4-1	TRBD1	TGCGCCAGCAGCCCGGACAGGGCACTCCTCGGGGGCGAGCAGTACTTC	CASSPDRALLGGEQYF
TRBJ1-1	TRBV27	NA	TGTGCCAGCAGACCCGAGAGCGCCCGAGGCAACACTGAAGCTTTCTTT	CASRPESARGNTEAFF
TRBJ1-1	TRBV6-5	NA	TGTGCCAGCAGTCACGGGGGGGCTGGGACTGAAGCTTTCTTT	CASSHGGAGTEAFF
TRBJ1-1	TRBV7-3	NA	TGTGCCAGCAGCTCAACAGACATGAACACTGAAGCTTTCTTT	CASSSTDMNTEAFF
TRBJ1-5	TRBV25-1	NA	TGTGCCAGCACCCCCCAGGGTGGGGGCAATCAGCCCCAGCATTTT	CASTPQGGGNQPQHF
TRBJ2-4	TRBV27	TRBD1	TGTGCCAGCAGTTCGCATGACAGGGGAAACATTCAGTACTTC	CASSSHDRGNIQYF
TRBJ2-5	TRBV19	TRBD1	TGTGCCAGTAGTAATCAGGGGGCTGAGACCCAGTACTTC	CASSNQGAETQYF
TRBJ2-2	TRBV11-2	NA	TGTGCCAGCAGCTTACCCCGGGCGGGGAACGCCGGGGAGCTGTTTTTT	CASSLPRAGNAGELFF
TRBJ1-5	TRBV4-1	NA	TGCGCCAGCAGCCAAGGGCAGGGTGTAGGAAGCAATCAGCCCCAGCATTTT	CASSQGQGVGSNQPQHF
TRBJ1-4	TRBV5-6	NA	TGTGCCAGCAGCTTGGCGGGAAATGAAAAACTGTTTTTT	CASSLAGNEKLFF
TRBJ2-1	TRBV29-1	NA	TGCAGCGTTGAAATGAGGGCCCCCTACAATGAGCAGTTCTTC	CSVEMRAPYNEQFF
TRBJ2-1	TRBV5-1	NA	TGCGCCAGCAGCTTGGATCCGTCAGGTTTTGATGAGCAGTTCTTC	CASSLDPSGFDEQFF
TRBJ2-7	TRBV23-1	TRBD1	TGCGCCAGCAGTCTCTATTGCGGGACAGGGGGCTTGGTTATCTACTGGGGGCAGTACTTC	CASSLYCGTGGLVIYWGQYF
TRBJ1-4	TRBV13	NA	TGTGCCAGCAGCTTAGGAAGGATGCGTCTGCCAGCGATCGAAAAACTGTTTTTT	CASSLGRMRLPAIEKLFF
TRBJ2-7	TRBV3-1/TRBV3-2	TRBD2	TGTGCCAGCAGCCATGGAGGGGAGGGCCTTTGGGAGCAGTACTTC	CASSHGGEGLWEQYF
TRBJ1-2	TRBV6-5	TRBD1	TGTGCCAGCAGATCGGACAGGCAGGGCAGCTATGGCTACACCTTC	CASRSDRQGSYGYTF